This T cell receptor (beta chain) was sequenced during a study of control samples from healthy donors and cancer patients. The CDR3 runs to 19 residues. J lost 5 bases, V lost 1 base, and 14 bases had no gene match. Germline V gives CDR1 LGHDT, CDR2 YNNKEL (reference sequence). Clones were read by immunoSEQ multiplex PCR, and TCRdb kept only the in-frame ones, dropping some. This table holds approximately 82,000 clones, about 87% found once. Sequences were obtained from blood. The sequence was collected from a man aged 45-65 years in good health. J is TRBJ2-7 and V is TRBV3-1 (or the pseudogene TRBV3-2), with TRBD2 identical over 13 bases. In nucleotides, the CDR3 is TGTGCCAGCAGCCAAGGGTTGGAACTAGCGGGAGGGAATGAGAACGAGCAGTACTTC. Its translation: CASSQGLELAGGNENEQYF.